This section outlines one T cell receptor beta chain sequence together with its context. What antigen it recognizes has not been identified. Base qualities are not at hand, and no much larger clone is one base apart. Additional DNA sequences in this sample encode the identical CDR3. Libraries were prepared through the immunoSEQ multiplex PCR assay. A mixture of 60 forward primers for TCR Vbeta segments and 13 reverse primers for TCR Jbeta segments was used in the multiplex PCR. A multiplex PCR assay on genomic DNA amplified the CDR3 region of rearranged TCR beta genes. The Illumina HiSeq System was used to sequence the amplified TCR beta libraries as 87-base-pair reads. The published analysis was carried out like this. In a later analysis, approximately 74 million unique TCR beta chains were counted across the 650 to 750 repertoires, and roughly 11 million of these chains were shared by at least two donors. To remove PCR and sequencing errors, raw reads were error-corrected and collapsed into unique sequences using a nearest-neighbor algorithm that merged closely related sequences. CDR3 sequences were aligned to IMGT reference sequences to assign V, D and J gene segments. For a sequence to be retained, at least a six-nucleotide match to both a V gene segment and a J gene segment was required. Rearrangements were called productive when the CDR3 lacked stop codons and stayed in frame with V and J; all others were non-productive. CDR3 was defined according to IMGT convention as the region running from the second conserved V-encoded cysteine to the conserved J-encoded phenylalanine. The earlier analysis of fewer than 750 of the donors excluded sequences that lacked an unambiguous match to a single V gene segment. In an earlier analysis of a few hundred of the donors, a V segment was called functional when productive rearrangements were above 56.7%, and segregating when the standard deviation between donors exceeded 5%. A statistical classification framework was built to diagnose cytomegalovirus status from the catalog of TCR beta chain sequences. In a later analysis, V and J genes were assigned by comparing TCR nucleotide sequences against IMGT/GENE-DB human TR gene sequences. The TCRdist pipeline was used in a later analysis to assign CDR3 sequences and most-parsimonious VDJ recombination scenarios. In a later analysis, each TCR beta chain was defined by its CDR3 amino acid sequence together with its V-gene family, and reads lacking a unique V-gene family were excluded. In a later analysis, approximately 590 highly shared, low-generation-probability nucleotide sequences were removed to address suspected cross-contamination and a sequencing artifact. In a later analysis, a clonal expansion index was calculated for each public chain from normalized within-repertoire ranks of inferred template counts. In a later analysis, generation probabilities were computed using a VDJ recombination model fitted to out-of-frame rearrangements, and the results were checked against IGoR. In a later analysis, hypergeometric tests were used to score TCR-TCR, TCR-HLA and TCR-CMV co-occurrence, with a repertoire-size bias correction applied to TCR pairs. False discovery rates were estimated in a later analysis by permuting HLA or CMV assignments 20 times. In a later analysis, co-occurring TCRs were grouped using DBSCAN, and TCRdist sequence similarity was added for clustering within HLA-allele-positive subsets. For co-occurrence clustering, repertoires with fewer than 30,000 or more than 120,000 public chains were excluded, along with about five repertoires with anomalous nucleotide sharing. TCRdb stores this immuneACCESS table with in-frame sequences only. Part of the clones is absent; in the studies checked, under half of the shortfall reflects unresolved V genes, and no reason is known for the rest. The V and J calls and clone size are taken from that table; D and trimming were inferred from the DNA. The sample includes 150,000 or so clones, with approximately 85% observed a single time. About 9.3% of the sample belongs to the ten largest clones.

The cohort was made up of 666 healthy bone marrow donors. At the time of sampling, every cohort member was nominally healthy, though immune exposures that went unrecorded were likely present. The donor was CMV seropositive and was included in the group of 270 or so seropositive cohort members. Each donor provided a peripheral blood sample, and peripheral blood mononuclear cells were used for TCR beta sequencing. Genomic DNA was extracted from the blood cell samples with the Qiagen DNeasy Blood Extraction Kit. The source of the sample is a study of cytomegalovirus exposure and HLA in healthy donors (dated by TCRdb to about 2017). Background for the entire study: An earlier analysis of approximately 640 of the donors reported 250 to 300 Gb of sequence data and roughly 110 million unique TCR beta sequences from 150 million to 200 million T cells. Besides the first cohort of 666 subjects, a separate validation cohort made up of roughly 120 different subjects was used. Alongside the repertoire data, information on donor age, sex, ethnicity and CMV serostatus was compiled. A later genetic analysis used genome-wide SNP genotypes for about 65% of the roughly 670 donors, treating that subset as a discovery cohort. To predict cytomegalovirus infection status, the study brought together high-throughput TCR immunosequencing, statistical association of individual TCRs with disease status, and machine learning. The T cell repertoires of some 670 subjects were profiled by immunosequencing and related to cytomegalovirus serostatus. An earlier analysis of roughly 580 of the donors used high-throughput TCR beta sequencing to judge whether each TCR beta V gene segment behaved as functional or pseudogenic. In a later analysis, previously published TCR beta repertoires from hundreds of donors were re-analyzed and high-resolution HLA genotyping was added so that TCR occurrence patterns could be studied. Rather than using new phenotypic data, the later analysis identified candidate immune exposures from TCR beta sequences and from how often those sequences occurred across donors. Class I and class II HLA loci were covered by the typing at four-digit resolution. The aim of the study was to test whether cataloging public T cell receptors could identify signatures of past pathogen exposure. Approximately 300 gigabases of sequencing data and approximately 91 million unique TCR sequences made up an early release that covered 640 HLA-typed donors. Every discovery cohort repertoire had been produced on one sequencing platform. Across approximately 400 genotyped donors of the cohort, an average of about 240,000 unique TCR beta nucleotide sequences per donor were sequenced, and around 20% of those sequences were non-productive. Among the roughly 430 genotyped donors, approximately 81% belonged to the genetic ancestry cluster associated with self-reported Caucasian donors. Because of strong linkage in the cohort, five DR-DQ haplotypes were treated as single units for association and clustering. Typing coverage varied by locus: roughly 620-630 donors for A, B, C, DRB1 and DQB1; approximately 500 for DQA1; about 570 for DPA1; 450 to 480 for DPB1. What the work shows at the level of the full study, not this receptor alone: According to a later analysis, parvovirus B19, influenza, CMV and Epstein-Barr virus appeared linked to several top co-occurrence clusters. In an earlier analysis of several hundred of the donors, most TCR beta V segments were observed in productive rearrangements about 87% or about 30% of the time, broadly matching IMGT annotations. Roughly uniform sequencing depth across donors was assumed in presence/absence analyses, although this assumption may not hold. In this cohort, only TCR beta chains were sequenced, and detectable features were limited by the absence of alpha or paired-chain data. While some public TCRs were present in many individuals, most TCR sequences turned up only very rarely across donors. In both the original and validation cohorts, the classifier was reported to diagnose cytomegalovirus status with high specificity and sensitivity. The only immune exposure information available for the cohort was CMV serostatus. A later genetic analysis associated a missense DCLRE1C variant with V-gene and J-gene trimming of TCR beta chains, and an independent cohort replicated the association. According to a later genetic analysis, donors in an Asian-associated ancestry cluster had fewer N-insertions in productive TCRs than the approximately 610-donor mean. A group of highly shared sequence variants was considered likely to be a technical artifact of the sequencing pipeline. In vitro tests confirmed that three of the cytomegalovirus-associated TCR beta chains recognize cytomegalovirus antigens. A later analysis associated 16,951 TCR beta sequences with specific HLA alleles at a false discovery rate of 0.05. In a later analysis, HLA-associated TCR beta chains were found to be more clonally expanded and to have lower generation probabilities than equally common non-associated chains. Most CMV-associated TCR beta chains appeared to be HLA-restricted in a later analysis, and the HLA associations seemed to be driven largely by CMV exposure. In the study, approximately 150 TCR beta chains were listed as associated with cytomegalovirus. Linkage disequilibrium might explain the correlated functional status among segregating V segments, but an unknown experimental factor could not be ruled out. According to the authors, the approach could potentially be generalized to other disease states and immunological phenotypes. A further reported finding was that TCR beta sequences accurately predicted the HLA-A and HLA-B alleles for most subjects in the first cohort. In a later analysis, TCR association rates were found to vary across HLA loci, with the most associated TCRs seen for DRB1 alleles and the fewest for HLA-C alleles. Strong co-occurrence of HLA alleles, especially DR and DQ, made assigning TCR associations to individual alleles difficult. Because counts were too low, some 16 rarely observed V segments, including chromosome 9 orphons, were excluded from the earlier analysis of fewer than 650 of the donors. Because HLA typing was unavailable for some donors at each locus, only the typed subset was used in association tests.

The sequenced material came from PBMCs. This sequence was found in a man aged 18 to 29 in good health and CMV-seropositive.

The CDR3 region has the sequence CASSPTSGGYEQYF. In nucleotide form, the sequence is TGCGCCAGCAGCCCAACTAGCGGGGGCTACGAGCAGTACTTC. Recombination connected TRBV5-1 to TRBJ2-7, and TRBD2 matches 11 of the central bases. CDR3 length: 14 amino acids, cysteine to phenylalanine. Only the CDR3 part of the read is kept: 42 bases, read in frame from the first base. The germline V gene sets CDR1 to SGHRS and CDR2 to YFSETQ. V ends up 4 bases short and J 3 bases short, with an unmatched junction base count of 3.